The clone carrying this TCR beta chain was counted a few times. V was trimmed by 3 bases and J by 6 bases, leaving 8 bases between them. Germline lookup yields CDR1 WNHNN and CDR2 SYGVQD (reference sequence). The length of the CDR3 is 13 residues. Separate cDNA molecules each had unique molecular identifiers attached to them. MiXCR, applied by TCRdb to the 5' RACE reads, yields one record per CDR3 protein. The sample has 60,000 or so distinct CDR3 sequences; roughly 12% are singletons. The data are from a study of early T cells in non-severe SARS-CoV-2 infection. For the study at large: Sequencing used unsorted whole-blood bulk RNA, so chains lack pairing.

The sample consisted of whole blood, taken at baseline. The chain has TRBV10-1 and TRBJ2-2; a weak D match, TRBD1 (5 bases). This sequence was found in an adult who was a healthcare worker with PCR-confirmed SARS-CoV-2 infection or an uninfected control (not recorded which). In nucleotides, the CDR3 is TGCGCCAGCAGTGAATTCAGGGCCGGGGAGCTGTTTTTT. As protein: CASSEFRAGELFF.